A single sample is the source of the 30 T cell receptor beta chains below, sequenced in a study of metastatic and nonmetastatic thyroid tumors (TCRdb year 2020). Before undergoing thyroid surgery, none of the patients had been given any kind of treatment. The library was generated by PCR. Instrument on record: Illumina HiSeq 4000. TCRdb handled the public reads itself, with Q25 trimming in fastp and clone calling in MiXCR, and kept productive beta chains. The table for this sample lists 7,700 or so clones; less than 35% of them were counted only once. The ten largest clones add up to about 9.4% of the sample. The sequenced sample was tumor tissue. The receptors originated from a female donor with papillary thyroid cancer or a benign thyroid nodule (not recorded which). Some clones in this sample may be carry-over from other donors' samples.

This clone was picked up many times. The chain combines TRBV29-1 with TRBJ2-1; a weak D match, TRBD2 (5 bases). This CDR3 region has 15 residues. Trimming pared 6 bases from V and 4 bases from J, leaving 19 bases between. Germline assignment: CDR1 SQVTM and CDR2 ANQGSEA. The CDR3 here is CSVDSWAPTYNEQFF. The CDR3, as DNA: TGCAGCGTGGACTCTTGGGCCCCTACGTACAATGAGCAGTTCTTC.

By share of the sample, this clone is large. CDR3: CATRSGDFVTGELFF. In DNA, the CDR3 is TGTGCCACTCGTAGCGGGGACTTCGTCACCGGGGAGCTGTTTTTT. The rearrangement joins TRBV6-1 to TRBJ2-2; 8 nucleotides align to TRBD2. This CDR3 spans 15 amino acids. CDR1 and CDR2 from the germline V gene are MNHNS and SASEGT. The trim removed 10 bases at V and 4 bases at J, leaving 11 bases unmatched.

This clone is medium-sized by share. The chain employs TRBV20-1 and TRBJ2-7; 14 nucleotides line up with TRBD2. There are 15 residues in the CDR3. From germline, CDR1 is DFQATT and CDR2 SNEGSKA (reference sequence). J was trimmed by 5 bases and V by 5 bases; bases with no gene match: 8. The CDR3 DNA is TGCAGTGCTCAAGAAGGGACTAGCGGGAGAAACGAGCAGTACTTC. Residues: CSAQEGTSGRNEQYF.

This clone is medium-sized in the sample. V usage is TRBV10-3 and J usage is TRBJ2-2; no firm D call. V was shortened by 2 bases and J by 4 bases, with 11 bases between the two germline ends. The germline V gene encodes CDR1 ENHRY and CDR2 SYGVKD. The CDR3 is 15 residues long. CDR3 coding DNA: TGTGCCATCAGTGAGAATGGGCCGATCACCGGGGAGCTGTTTTTT. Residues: CAISENGPITGELFF.

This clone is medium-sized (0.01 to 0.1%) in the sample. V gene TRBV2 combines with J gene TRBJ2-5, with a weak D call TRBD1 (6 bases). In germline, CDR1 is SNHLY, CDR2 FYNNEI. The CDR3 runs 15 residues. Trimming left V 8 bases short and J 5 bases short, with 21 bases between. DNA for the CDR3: TGTGCCAGCTCCCCTTCTCCAGGGGCGAGGGAGACCCAGTACTTC. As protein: CASSPSPGARETQYF.

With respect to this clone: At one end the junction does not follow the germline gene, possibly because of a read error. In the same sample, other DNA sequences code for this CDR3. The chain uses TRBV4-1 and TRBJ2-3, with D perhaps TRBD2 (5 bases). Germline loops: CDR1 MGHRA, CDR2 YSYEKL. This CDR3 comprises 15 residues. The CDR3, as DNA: TGCGCCAGCAGTCAAGCGGTTAGTCTACCAGATACGCAGTATTTT. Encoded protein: CASSQAVSLPDTQYF.

The CDR3 is CASSEDMGQGGQPQHF. In nucleotides, the CDR3 is TGTGCCAGCAGTGAAGATATGGGACAGGGGGGTCAGCCCCAGCATTTT. This chain links TRBV6-1 with TRBJ1-5; 11 bases agree with TRBD1. The CDR3 consists of 16 residues. Trimming at V came to 1 base and at J to 6 bases, leaving 5 bases not matched to a gene. Germline CDR1 MNHNS, CDR2 SASEGT.

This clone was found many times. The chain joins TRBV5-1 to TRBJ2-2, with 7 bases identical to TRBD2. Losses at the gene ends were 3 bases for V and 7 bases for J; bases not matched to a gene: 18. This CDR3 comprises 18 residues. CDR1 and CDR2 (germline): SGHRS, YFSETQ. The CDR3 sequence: CASSWLPSGRGWNGELFF. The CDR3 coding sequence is TGCGCCAGCAGCTGGCTACCTAGCGGCCGGGGCTGGAACGGGGAGCTGTTTTTT. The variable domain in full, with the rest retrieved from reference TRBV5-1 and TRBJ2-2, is KAGVTQTPRYLIKTRGQQVTLSCSPISGHRSVSWYQQTPGQGLQFLFEYFSETQRNKGNFPGRFSGRQFSNSRSEMNVSTLELGDSALYLCASSWLPSGRGWNGELFFGEGSRLTVL.

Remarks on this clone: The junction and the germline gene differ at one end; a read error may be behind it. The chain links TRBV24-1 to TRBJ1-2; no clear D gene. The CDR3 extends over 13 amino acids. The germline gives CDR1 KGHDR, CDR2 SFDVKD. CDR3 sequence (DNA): TGCGCCACCAGTGATTTTCATGGCTATGGCTACACCTTC. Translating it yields CATSDFHGYGYTF.

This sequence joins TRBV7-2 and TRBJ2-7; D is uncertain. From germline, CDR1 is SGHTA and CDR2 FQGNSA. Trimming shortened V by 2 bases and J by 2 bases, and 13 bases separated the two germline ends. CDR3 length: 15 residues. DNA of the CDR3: TGTGCCAGCAGCTTAAACGGAGATTCGACCTACGAGCAGTACTTC. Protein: CASSLNGDSTYEQYF.

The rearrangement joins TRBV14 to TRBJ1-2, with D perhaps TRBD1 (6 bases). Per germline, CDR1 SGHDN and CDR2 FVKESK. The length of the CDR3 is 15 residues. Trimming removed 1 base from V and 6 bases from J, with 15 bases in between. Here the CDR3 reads CASSQVSGAGNGYTF. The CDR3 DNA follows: TGTGCCAGCAGCCAAGTCTCGGGGGCGGGGAATGGCTACACCTTC.

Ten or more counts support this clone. CDR3 amino acids: CASSARQGTYNEQFF. CDR3 nucleotide sequence: TGTGCCAGCAGCGCCCGACAGGGTACCTACAATGAGCAGTTCTTC. V is TRBV9 and J is TRBJ2-1, with 7 bases that match TRBD1. This CDR3 region has 15 residues. The V segment lost 3 bases and the J segment 2 bases; nucleotides outside the gene matches: 5. Germline V gene sequence: CDR1 SGDLS, CDR2 YYNGEE.

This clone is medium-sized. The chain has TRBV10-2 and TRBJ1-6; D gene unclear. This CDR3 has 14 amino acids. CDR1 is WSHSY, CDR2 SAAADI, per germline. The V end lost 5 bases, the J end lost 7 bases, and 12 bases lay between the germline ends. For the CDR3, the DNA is TGCGCCAGCAGTCTGGACCCGATCAATTCACCCCTCCACTTT. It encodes CASSLDPINSPLHF.

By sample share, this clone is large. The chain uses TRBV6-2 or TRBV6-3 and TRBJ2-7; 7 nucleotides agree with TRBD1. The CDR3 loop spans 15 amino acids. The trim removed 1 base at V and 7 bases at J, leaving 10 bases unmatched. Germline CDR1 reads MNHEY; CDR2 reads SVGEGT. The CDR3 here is CASSYLTGRPGEQYF. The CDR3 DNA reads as TGTGCCAGCAGTTACTTGACAGGGCGACCGGGGGAGCAGTACTTC.

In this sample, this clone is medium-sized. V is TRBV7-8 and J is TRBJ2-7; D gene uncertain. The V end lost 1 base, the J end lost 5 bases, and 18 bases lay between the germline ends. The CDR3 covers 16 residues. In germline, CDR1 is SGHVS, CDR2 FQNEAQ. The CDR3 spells CASSLVIRPLGDEQYF. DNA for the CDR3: TGTGCCAGCAGCTTAGTAATAAGACCCCTTGGCGACGAGCAGTACTTC.

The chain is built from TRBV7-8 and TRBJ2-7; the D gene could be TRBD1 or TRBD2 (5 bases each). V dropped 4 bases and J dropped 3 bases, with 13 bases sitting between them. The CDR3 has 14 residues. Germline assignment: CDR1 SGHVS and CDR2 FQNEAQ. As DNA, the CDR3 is TGTGCCAGCAGCTCCACCGGGACGGTCTACGAGCAGTACTTC. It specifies CASSSTGTVYEQYF.

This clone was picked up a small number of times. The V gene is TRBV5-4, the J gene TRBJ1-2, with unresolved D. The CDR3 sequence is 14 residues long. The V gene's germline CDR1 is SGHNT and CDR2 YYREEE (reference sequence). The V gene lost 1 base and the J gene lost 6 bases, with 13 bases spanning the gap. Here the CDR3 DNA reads TGTGCCAGCAGCTTGAGGGAGAGGGCCGATGGCTACACCTTC. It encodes CASSLRERADGYTF.

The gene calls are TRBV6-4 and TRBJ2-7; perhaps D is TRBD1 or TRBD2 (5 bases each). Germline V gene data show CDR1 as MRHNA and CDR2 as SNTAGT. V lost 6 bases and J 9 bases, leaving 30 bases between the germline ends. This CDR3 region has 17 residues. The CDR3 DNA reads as TGTGCCAGCAGCCACTCTGGGGGTCAACCTAGTCTCAGAGTGCAGTACTTC. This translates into CASSHSGGQPSLRVQYF.

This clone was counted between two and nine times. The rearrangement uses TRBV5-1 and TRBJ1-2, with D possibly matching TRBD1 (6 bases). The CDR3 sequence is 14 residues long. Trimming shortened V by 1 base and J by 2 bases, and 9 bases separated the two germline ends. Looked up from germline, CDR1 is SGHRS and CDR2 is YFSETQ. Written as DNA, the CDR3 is TGCGCCAGCAGCTTGACCGGACAGAACTATGGCTACACCTTC. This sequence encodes CASSLTGQNYGYTF.

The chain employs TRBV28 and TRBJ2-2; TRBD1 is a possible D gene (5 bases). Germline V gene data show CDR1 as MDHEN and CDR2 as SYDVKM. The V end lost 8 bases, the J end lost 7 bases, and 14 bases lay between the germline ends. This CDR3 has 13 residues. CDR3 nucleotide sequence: TGTGCCAGCCGCCAGGGTCAGATCGGGGAGCTGTTTTTT. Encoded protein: CASRQGQIGELFF.

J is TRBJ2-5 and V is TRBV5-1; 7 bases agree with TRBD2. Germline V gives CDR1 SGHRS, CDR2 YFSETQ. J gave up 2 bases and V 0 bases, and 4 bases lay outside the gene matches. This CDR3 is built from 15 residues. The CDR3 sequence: CASSLGSSGQETQYF. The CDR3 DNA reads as TGCGCCAGCAGCTTGGGCTCTAGCGGACAAGAGACCCAGTACTTC.

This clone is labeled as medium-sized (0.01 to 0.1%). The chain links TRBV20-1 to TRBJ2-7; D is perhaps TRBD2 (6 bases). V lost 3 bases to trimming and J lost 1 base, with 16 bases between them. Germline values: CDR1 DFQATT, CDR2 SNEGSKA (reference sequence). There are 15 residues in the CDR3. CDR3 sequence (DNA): TGCAGTGCTAGCCCCGGGACTTTGCCGTCCTACGAGCAGTACTTC. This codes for CSASPGTLPSYEQYF.

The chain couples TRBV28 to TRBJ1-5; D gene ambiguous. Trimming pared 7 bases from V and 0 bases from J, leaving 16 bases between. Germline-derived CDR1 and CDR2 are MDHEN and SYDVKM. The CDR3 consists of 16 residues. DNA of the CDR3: TGTGCCAGCACCCAGCGAGGGATGTATAGCAATCAGCCCCAGCATTTT. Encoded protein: CASTQRGMYSNQPQHF.

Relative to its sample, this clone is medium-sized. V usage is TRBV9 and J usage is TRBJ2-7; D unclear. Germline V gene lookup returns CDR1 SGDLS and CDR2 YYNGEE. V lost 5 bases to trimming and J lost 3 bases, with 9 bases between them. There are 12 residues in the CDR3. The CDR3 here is CASSGGNYEQYF. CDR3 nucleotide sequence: TGTGCCAGCAGTGGCGGAAACTACGAGCAGTACTTC.

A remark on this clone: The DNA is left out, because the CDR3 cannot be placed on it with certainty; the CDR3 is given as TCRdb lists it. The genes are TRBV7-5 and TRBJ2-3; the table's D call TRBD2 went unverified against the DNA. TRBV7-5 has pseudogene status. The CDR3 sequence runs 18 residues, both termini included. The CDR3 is CISVPAVPSSGRTDTQYF.

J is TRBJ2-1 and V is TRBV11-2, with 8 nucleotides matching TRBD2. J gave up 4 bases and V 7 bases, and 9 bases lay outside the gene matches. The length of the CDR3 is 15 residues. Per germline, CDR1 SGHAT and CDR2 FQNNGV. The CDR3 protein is CASNPGGTRYNEQFF. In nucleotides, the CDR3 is TGTGCCAGCAACCCAGGAGGGACTAGGTACAATGAGCAGTTCTTC. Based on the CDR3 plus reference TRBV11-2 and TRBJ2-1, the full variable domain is EAGVAQSPRYKIIEKRQSVAFWCNPISGHATLYWYQQILGQGPKLLIQFQNNGVVDDSQLPKDRFSAERLKGVDSTLKIQPAKLEDSAVYLCASNPGGTRYNEQFFGPGTRLTVL.

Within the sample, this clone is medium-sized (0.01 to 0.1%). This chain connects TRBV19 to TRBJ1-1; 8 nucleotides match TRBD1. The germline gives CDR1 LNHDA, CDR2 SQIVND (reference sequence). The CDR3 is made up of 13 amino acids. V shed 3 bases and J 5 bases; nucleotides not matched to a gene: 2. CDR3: CASSIRTGTEAFF. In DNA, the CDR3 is TGTGCCAGTAGTATTAGGACAGGGACTGAAGCTTTCTTT.

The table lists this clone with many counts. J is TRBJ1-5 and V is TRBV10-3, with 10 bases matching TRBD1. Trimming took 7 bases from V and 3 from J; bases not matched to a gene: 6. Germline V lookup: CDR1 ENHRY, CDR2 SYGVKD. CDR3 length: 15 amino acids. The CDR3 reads CAITEGTGVNQPQHF. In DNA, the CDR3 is TGTGCCATCACCGAGGGGACAGGGGTCAATCAGCCCCAGCATTTT.

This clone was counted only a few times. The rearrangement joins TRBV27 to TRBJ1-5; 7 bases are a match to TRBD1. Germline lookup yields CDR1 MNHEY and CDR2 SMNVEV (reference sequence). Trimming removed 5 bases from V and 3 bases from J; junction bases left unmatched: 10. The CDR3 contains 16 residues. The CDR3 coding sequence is TGTGCCAGCAGTCCAGTACAGGGGACAAACAATCAGCCCCAGCATTTT. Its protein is CASSPVQGTNNQPQHF.

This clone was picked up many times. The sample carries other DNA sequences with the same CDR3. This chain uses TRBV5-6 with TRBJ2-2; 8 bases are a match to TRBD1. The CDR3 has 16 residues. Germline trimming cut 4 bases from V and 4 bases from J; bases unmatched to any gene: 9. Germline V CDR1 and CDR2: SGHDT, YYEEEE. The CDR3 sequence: CASSTPAGQGTGELFF. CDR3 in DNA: TGTGCCAGCAGCACCCCAGCAGGACAGGGCACCGGGGAGCTGTTTTTT.